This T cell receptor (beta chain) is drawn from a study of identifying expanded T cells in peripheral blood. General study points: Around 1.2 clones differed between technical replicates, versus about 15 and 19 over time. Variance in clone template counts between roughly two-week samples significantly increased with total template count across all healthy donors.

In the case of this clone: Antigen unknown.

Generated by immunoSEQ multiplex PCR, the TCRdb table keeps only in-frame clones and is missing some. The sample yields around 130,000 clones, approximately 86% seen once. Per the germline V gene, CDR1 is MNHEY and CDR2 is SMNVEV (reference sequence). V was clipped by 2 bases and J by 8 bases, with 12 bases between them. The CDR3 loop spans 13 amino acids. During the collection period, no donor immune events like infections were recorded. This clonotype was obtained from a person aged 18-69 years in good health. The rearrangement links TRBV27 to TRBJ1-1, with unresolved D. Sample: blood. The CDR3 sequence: CASSLTGIGEAFF. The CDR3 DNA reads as TGTGCCAGCAGTTTAACCGGGATCGGGGAAGCTTTCTTT.